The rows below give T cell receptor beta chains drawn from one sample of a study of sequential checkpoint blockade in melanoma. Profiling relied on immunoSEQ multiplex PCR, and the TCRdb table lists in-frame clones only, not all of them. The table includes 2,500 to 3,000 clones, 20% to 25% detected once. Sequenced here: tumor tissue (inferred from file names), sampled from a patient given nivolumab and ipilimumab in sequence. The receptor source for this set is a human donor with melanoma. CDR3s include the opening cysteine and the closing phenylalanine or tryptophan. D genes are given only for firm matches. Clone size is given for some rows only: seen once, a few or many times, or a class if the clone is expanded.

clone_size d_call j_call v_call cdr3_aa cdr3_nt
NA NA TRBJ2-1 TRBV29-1 CSVEGGAVYNEQFF TGCAGCGTTGAGGGGGGGGCGGTCTACAATGAGCAGTTCTTC
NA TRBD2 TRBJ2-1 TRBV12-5 CASSGGPHEQFF TGTGCTTCTAGCGGGGGGCCTCATGAGCAGTTCTTC
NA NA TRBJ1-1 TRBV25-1 CASSELGTRVAFF TGTGCCAGCAGTGAACTAGGGACAAGGGTGGCTTTCTTT
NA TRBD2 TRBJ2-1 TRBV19 CASRGTSAYNEQFF TGTGCCAGTAGAGGGACTAGCGCATACAATGAGCAGTTCTTC
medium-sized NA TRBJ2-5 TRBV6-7 CATKREWTQYF TGTGCCACCAAAAGAGAGTGGACCCAGTACTTC
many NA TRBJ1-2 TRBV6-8 CASSYSRGSGRLHGYTF TGTGCCAGCAGTTACTCGAGAGGCTCGGGTAGGCTTCATGGCTACACCTTC
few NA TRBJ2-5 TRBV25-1 CASSERTAQETQYF TGTGCCAGCAGTGAAAGGACAGCACAAGAGACCCAGTACTTC
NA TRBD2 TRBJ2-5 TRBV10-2 CASSEIAGTSWTQYF TGCGCCAGCAGTGAGATAGCGGGGACCTCATGGACCCAGTACTTC
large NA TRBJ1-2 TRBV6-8 CASSPKQGQNGYTF TGTGCCAGCAGTCCGAAACAGGGTCAGAATGGCTACACCTTC
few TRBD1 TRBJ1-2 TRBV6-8 CASSDSDRGGYTF TGTGCCAGCAGTGACTCGGACAGGGGTGGCTACACCTTC
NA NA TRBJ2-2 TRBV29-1 CSGRQVNTGELFF TGCAGCGGGAGACAGGTGAACACCGGGGAGCTGTTTTTT
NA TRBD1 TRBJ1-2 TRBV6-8 CASNAGQRPDGYTF TGTGCCAGCAACGCGGGACAGCGACCGGATGGCTACACCTTC
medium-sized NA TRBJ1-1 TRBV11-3 CASSLGLDFSMNTEAFF TGTGCCAGCAGCTTAGGACTAGACTTTTCAATGAACACTGAAGCTTTCTTT
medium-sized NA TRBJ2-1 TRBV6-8 CASSLGANFYNEQFF TGTGCCAGCAGTCTAGGGGCCAACTTTTACAATGAGCAGTTCTTC
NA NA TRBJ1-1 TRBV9 CASSDRVTGAFF TGTGCCAGCAGCGACCGGGTCACGGGAGCTTTCTTT
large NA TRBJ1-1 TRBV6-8 CASSYSQGAEAFF TGTGCCAGCAGTTACTCCCAGGGAGCTGAAGCTTTCTTT
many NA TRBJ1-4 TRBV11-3 CASTTTATNEKLFF TGTGCCAGCACCACAACCGCAACTAATGAAAAACTGTTTTTT
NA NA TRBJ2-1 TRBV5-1 CASSLSGSYNEQFF TGCGCCAGCAGCTTGAGCGGCTCCTACAATGAGCAGTTCTTC
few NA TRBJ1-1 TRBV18 CASSGLGQEAFF TGTGCCAGCTCAGGTCTGGGGCAGGAAGCTTTCTTT
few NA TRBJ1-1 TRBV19 CASSMGANTEAFF TGTGCCAGTAGTATGGGCGCGAACACTGAAGCTTTCTTT
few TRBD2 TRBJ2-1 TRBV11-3 CASSTRQLAGGPTSYNEQFF TGTGCCAGCAGCACCCGTCAACTAGCGGGAGGACCAACCTCCTACAATGAGCAGTTCTTC
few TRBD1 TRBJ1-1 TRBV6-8 CAIRTGGWGTEAFF TGTGCCATCAGGACAGGGGGCTGGGGCACTGAAGCTTTCTTT
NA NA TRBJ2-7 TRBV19 CASSPTDKGRWYEQYF TGTGCCAGTAGCCCAACGGACAAGGGCCGGTGGTACGAGCAGTACTTC
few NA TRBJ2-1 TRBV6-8 CASSPPAGHYNEQFF TGTGCCAGCAGCCCCCCAGCAGGACACTACAATGAGCAGTTCTTC
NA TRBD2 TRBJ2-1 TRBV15 CATKGLAGVNEQFF TGTGCCACCAAAGGACTAGCGGGAGTCAATGAGCAGTTCTTC
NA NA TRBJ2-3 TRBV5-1 CASSGGRYTDTQYF TGCGCCAGCAGCGGGGGCCGATACACAGATACGCAGTATTTT
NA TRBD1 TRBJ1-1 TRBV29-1 CSVPDRGRGGRTEAFF TGCAGCGTTCCGGACAGGGGGCGCGGGGGCCGAACTGAAGCTTTCTTT
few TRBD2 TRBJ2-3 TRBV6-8 CASSSPGTSGGGLPDTQYF TGTGCCAGCAGCTCCCCCGGGACTAGCGGGGGGGGACTCCCAGATACGCAGTATTTT
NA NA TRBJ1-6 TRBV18 CASSPDGASYNSPLHF TGTGCCAGCTCACCGGACGGTGCCTCCTATAATTCACCCCTCCACTTT
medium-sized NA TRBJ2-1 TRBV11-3 CASSLDPPSSYNEQFF TGTGCCAGCAGCTTAGACCCACCGAGCTCCTACAATGAGCAGTTCTTC
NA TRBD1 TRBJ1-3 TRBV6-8 CASTQGDSGNTIYF TGTGCCAGCACCCAGGGGGATTCTGGAAACACCATATATTTT
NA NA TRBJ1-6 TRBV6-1 CASSEAGVQGPSPLHF TGTGCCAGCAGTGAAGCGGGGGTACAGGGACCTTCACCCCTCCACTTT
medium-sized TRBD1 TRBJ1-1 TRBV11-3 CASSLQAGGNTEAFF TGTGCCAGCAGCTTACAGGCAGGGGGAAACACTGAAGCTTTCTTT
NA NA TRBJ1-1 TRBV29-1 CSYKGLNTEAFF TGCAGCTACAAAGGCCTGAACACTGAAGCTTTCTTT
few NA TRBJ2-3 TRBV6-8 CASSYDPLRGSTDTQYF TGTGCCAGCAGTTACGACCCCCTCCGAGGGTCCACAGATACGCAGTATTTT
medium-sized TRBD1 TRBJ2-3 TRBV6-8 CASMRGLQDTQYF TGTGCCTCGATGAGGGGGCTTCAAGATACGCAGTATTTT
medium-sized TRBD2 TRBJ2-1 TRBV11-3 CASSLPHGGSSYNEQFF TGTGCCAGCAGCTTACCCCACGGGGGGAGCTCCTACAATGAGCAGTTCTTC
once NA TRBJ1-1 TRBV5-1 CASSSSGGYTEAFF TGCGCCAGCAGCAGCTCCGGAGGGTACACTGAAGCTTTCTTT
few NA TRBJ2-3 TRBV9 CASSAAYGAGDTQYF TGTGCCAGCAGCGCCGCTTACGGGGCCGGAGATACGCAGTATTTT
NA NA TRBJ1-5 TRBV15 CATSRGLGGNQPQHF TGTGCCACCAGCAGAGGACTAGGGGGCAATCAGCCCCAGCATTTT
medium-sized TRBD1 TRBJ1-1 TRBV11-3 CASSHGTGRWEAFF TGTGCCAGCAGCCATGGGACAGGGCGATGGGAAGCTTTCTTT
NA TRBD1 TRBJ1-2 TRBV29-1 CSAGGVYTTGAKRDGYTF TGCAGCGCAGGGGGGGTTTATACGACAGGGGCCAAGAGGGACGGCTACACCTTC
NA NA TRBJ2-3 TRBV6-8 CASSFRDPSTDTQYF TGTGCCAGCAGTTTCCGGGACCCTAGCACAGATACGCAGTATTTT
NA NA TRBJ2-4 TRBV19 CASSIGYQIAKNIQYF TGTGCCAGTAGCATCGGCTACCAGATAGCCAAAAACATTCAGTACTTC
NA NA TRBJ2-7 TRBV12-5 CASGSGWGQGPSYEQYF TGTGCTAGTGGTTCCGGTTGGGGGCAGGGGCCATCCTACGAGCAGTACTTC
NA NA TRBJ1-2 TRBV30 CAWNALRGESALINYGYTF TGTGCCTGGAACGCATTACGGGGGGAAAGCGCACTGATTAACTATGGCTACACCTTC
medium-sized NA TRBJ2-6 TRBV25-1 CASSGVWGTGANVLTF TGTGCCAGCAGTGGGGTGTGGGGGACCGGGGCCAACGTCCTGACTTTC
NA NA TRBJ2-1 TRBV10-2 CASLDTNNEQFF TGCGCCAGCCTGGACACAAACAATGAGCAGTTCTTC
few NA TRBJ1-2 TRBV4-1 CASSRTGGADYGYTF TGCGCCAGCAGCCGAACCGGGGGGGCGGACTATGGCTACACCTTC
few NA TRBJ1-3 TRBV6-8 CASGGDFGNTIYF TGTGCCAGCGGTGGGGATTTTGGAAACACCATATATTTT
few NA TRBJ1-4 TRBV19 CASARDDEKLFF TGTGCCAGTGCACGGGACGATGAAAAACTGTTTTTT
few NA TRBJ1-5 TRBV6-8 CASNRSGPTNLQPQHF TGTGCCAGCAACCGATCCGGGCCCACAAATCTACAGCCCCAGCATTTT
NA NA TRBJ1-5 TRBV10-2 CASSELGTPADQPQHF TGCGCCAGCAGTGAGCTTGGGACACCGGCAGATCAGCCCCAGCATTTT